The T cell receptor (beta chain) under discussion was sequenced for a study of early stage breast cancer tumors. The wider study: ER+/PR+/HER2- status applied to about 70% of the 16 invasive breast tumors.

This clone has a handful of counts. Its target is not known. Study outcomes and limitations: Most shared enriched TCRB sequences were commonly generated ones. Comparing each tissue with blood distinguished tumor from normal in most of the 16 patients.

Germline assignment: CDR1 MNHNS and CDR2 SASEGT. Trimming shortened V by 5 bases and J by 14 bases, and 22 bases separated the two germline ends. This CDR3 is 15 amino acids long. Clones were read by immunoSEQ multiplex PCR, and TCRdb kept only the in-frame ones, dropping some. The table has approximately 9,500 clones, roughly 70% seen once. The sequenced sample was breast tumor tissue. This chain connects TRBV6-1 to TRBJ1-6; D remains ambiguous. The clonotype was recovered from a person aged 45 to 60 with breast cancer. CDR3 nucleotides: TGTGCCAGCAGTCATAGTCATCCCCCTTTGTTGGCCCTCCACTTT. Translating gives CASSHSHPPLLALHF.